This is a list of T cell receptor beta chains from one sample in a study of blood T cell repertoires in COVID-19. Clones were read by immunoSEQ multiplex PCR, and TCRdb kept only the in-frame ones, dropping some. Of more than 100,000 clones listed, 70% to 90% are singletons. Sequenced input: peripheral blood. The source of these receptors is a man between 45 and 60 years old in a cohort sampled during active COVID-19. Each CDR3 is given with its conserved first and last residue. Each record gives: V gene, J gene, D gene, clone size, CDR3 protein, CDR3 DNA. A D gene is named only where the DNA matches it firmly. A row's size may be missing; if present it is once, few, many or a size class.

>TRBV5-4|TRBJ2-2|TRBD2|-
CASSALAGGQAGELFF
TGTGCCAGCAGCGCACTAGCGGGGGGGCAAGCCGGGGAGCTGTTTTTT
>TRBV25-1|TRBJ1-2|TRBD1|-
CASSGRDRGGYGYTF
TGTGCCAGCAGTGGCCGGGACAGGGGTGGCTATGGCTACACCTTC
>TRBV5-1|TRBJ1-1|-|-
CASSWRTANTEAFF
TGCGCCAGCAGCTGGAGGACCGCGAACACTGAAGCTTTCTTT
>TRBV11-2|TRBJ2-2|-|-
CASSLAPGSGELFF
TGTGCCAGCAGCTTAGCCCCGGGGTCCGGGGAGCTGTTTTTT
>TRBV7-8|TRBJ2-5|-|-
CASFTSLEEKETQYF
TGTGCCAGCTTTACGTCGCTAGAAGAAAAAGAGACCCAGTACTTC
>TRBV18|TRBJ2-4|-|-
CASSPALAKNIQYF
TGTGCCAGCTCACCTGCACTAGCCAAAAACATTCAGTACTTC
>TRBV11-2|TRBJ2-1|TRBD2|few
CASSPLAGSYNEQFF
TGTGCCAGCAGCCCTTTAGCGGGGTCCTACAATGAGCAGTTCTTC
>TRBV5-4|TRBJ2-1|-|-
CASSLVAGNNEQFF
TGTGCCAGCAGCTTGGTGGCGGGAAACAATGAGCAGTTCTTC
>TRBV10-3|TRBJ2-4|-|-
CAISSEGSLSKNIQYF
TGTGCCATCAGTTCCGAGGGATCTCTAAGCAAAAACATTCAGTACTTC
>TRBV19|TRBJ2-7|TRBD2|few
CASRERGSSYEQYF
TGTGCCAGTAGAGAGCGGGGGAGCTCCTACGAGCAGTACTTC
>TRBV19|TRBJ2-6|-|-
CASSRTGSGANVLTF
TGTGCCAGTAGCCGGACTGGCTCTGGGGCCAACGTCCTGACTTTC
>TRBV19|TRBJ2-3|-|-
CASSILGYSTDTQYF
TGTGCCAGTAGTATCCTCGGTTATAGCACAGATACGCAGTATTTT
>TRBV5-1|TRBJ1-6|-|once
CASSPGTRSSSPLHF
TGCGCCAGCAGCCCCGGGACAAGGTCTTCCTCACCCCTCCACTTT
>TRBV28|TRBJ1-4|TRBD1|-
CASSIWGTGDEKLFF
TGTGCCAGCAGTATCTGGGGGACAGGGGATGAAAAACTGTTTTTT
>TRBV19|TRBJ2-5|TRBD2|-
CASSISGGQETQYF
TGTGCCAGTAGTATAAGCGGGGGTCAAGAGACCCAGTACTTC
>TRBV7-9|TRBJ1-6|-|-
CASSPSSNNSPLHF
TGTGCCAGCAGCCCCAGTTCGAATAATTCACCCCTCCACTTT
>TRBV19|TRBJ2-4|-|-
CASTPPSGPRNIQYF
TGTGCCAGTACCCCCCCCTCAGGGCCTCGGAACATTCAGTACTTC
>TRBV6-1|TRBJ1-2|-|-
CASSEQGIDGYTF
TGTGCCAGCAGTGAACAGGGTATAGATGGCTACACCTTC
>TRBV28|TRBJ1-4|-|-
CASSSPRGIGRSKLFF
TGTGCCAGCAGTTCCCCCCGAGGGATCGGGAGGTCAAAACTGTTTTTT
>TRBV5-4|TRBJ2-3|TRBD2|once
CASSGPGGADTQYF
TGTGCCAGCAGCGGGCCCGGGGGGGCAGATACGCAGTATTTT
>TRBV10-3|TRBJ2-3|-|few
CAISESPRADTQYF
TGTGCCATCAGTGAGTCCCCCAGGGCCGATACGCAGTATTTT
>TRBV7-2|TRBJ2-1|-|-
CASSLNAGETYNEQFF
TGTGCCAGCAGCTTAAATGCGGGCGAAACATACAATGAGCAGTTCTTC
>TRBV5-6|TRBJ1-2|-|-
CASSFSLSNYGYTF
TGTGCCAGCAGCTTCTCTCTCTCTAACTATGGCTACACCTTC
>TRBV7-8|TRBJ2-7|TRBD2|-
CASSLERTSYEQYF
TGTGCCAGCAGCTTAGAGCGGACTAGCTACGAGCAGTACTTC
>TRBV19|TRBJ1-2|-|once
CASSNTGSPYGYTF
TGTGCCAGTAGCAATACAGGGTCCCCCTATGGCTACACCTTC
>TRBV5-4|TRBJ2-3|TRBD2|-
CASSLGLAGLTDTQYF
TGTGCCAGCAGCTTGGGACTAGCGGGTCTCACAGATACGCAGTATTTT
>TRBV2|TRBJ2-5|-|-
CASSEAGQLSGTQYF
TGTGCCAGCAGTGAAGCGGGGCAACTTTCGGGGACCCAGTACTTC
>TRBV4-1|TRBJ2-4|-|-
CASSQEEAIAKNIQYF
TGCGCCAGCAGCCAAGAGGAGGCAATAGCCAAAAACATTCAGTACTTC
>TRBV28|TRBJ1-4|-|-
CASSLYSIRATNEKLFF
TGTGCCAGCAGTTTATACAGCATACGTGCAACTAATGAAAAACTGTTTTTT
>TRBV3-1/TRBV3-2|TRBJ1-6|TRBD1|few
CASSRGTAPNSPLHF
TGTGCCAGCAGTCGCGGGACAGCTCCAAATTCACCCCTCCACTTT
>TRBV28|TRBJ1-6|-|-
CATRTVGNNSPLHF
TGTGCCACCCGAACCGTCGGGAATAATTCACCCCTCCACTTT
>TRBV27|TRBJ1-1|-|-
CASSLAQTGNTEAFF
TGTGCCAGCAGTTTAGCCCAGACAGGGAACACTGAAGCTTTCTTT
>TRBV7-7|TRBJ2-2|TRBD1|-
CASSPRQGSTGELFF
TGTGCTAGCAGCCCTCGACAGGGATCCACCGGGGAGCTGTTTTTT
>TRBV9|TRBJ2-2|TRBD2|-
CASSRGGFGDMSSGYTGELFF
TGTGCCAGCAGCCGGGGGGGCTTCGGTGATATGTCCAGCGGCTACACCGGGGAGCTGTTTTTT
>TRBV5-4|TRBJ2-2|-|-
CASSLTGITGELFF
TGTGCCAGCAGCTTAACCGGGATCACCGGGGAGCTGTTTTTT
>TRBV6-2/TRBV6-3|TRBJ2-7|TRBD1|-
CASSYAGQGREYF
TGTGCCAGCAGTTATGCGGGACAGGGGAGGGAGTACTTC
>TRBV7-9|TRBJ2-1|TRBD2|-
CASSPSGGALNEQFF
TGTGCCAGCAGCCCTAGCGGGGGGGCCCTCAATGAGCAGTTCTTC
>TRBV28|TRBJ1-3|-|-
CASSRDHTGINTIYF
TGTGCCAGCAGTAGGGACCATACAGGGATTAACACCATATATTTT
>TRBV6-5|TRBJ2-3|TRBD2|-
CASRTSGGIDTQYF
TGTGCCAGCAGGACTAGCGGGGGGATAGATACGCAGTATTTT
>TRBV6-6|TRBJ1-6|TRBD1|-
CASSYGTGRISSPLHF
TGTGCCAGCAGTTACGGGACAGGCCGAATTTCTTCACCCCTCCACTTT
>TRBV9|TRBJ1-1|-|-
CASSVVSTLNTEAFF
TGTGCCAGCAGCGTAGTTTCCACTCTAAACACTGAAGCTTTCTTT
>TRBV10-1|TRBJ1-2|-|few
CASSQGEDSGWSNYGYTF
TGCGCCAGCAGCCAGGGTGAGGACAGCGGCTGGTCTAACTATGGCTACACCTTC
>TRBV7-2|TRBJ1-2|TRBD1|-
CASSRWTGYGYTF
TGTGCCAGCAGCCGCTGGACAGGGTATGGCTACACCTTC
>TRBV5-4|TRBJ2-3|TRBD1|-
CASRRRQGAGPPDTQYF
TGTGCCAGCAGGCGGAGACAGGGGGCCGGGCCCCCAGATACGCAGTATTTT
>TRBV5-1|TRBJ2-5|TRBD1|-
CASSSQGERGETQYF
TGCGCCAGCAGTTCCCAGGGGGAGCGAGGAGAGACCCAGTACTTC
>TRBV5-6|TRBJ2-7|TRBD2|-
CASSFRGASGAHEQYF
TGTGCCAGCAGCTTTCGGGGGGCTAGCGGGGCCCACGAGCAGTACTTC
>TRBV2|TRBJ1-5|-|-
CASSDPGFQPQHF
TGTGCCAGCAGTGATCCAGGGTTTCAGCCCCAGCATTTT
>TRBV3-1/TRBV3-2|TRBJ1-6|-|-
CASSPRVDSPLHF
TGTGCCAGCAGCCCGAGGGTGGATTCACCCCTCCACTTT
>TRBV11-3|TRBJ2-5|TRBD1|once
CASSPEDRVSQYF
TGTGCCAGCAGCCCCGAGGACAGGGTTTCCCAGTACTTC
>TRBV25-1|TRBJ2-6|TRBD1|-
CASSKTTGGASGANVLTF
TGTGCCAGCAGTAAGACGACAGGGGGCGCCTCGGGGGCCAACGTCCTGACTTTC
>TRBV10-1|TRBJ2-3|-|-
CASSETLEPADTQYF
TGCGCCAGCAGTGAGACCCTAGAACCGGCAGATACGCAGTATTTT